A single sample gave rise to the 19 T cell receptor beta chains below, sequenced in a study of CD8+CD57+ T cells in acquired aplastic anemia. Both TCR beta VDJ combination and CDR3 sequence profiling were carried out. Genomic DNA was the template for this profiling. Via MiXCR, TCRdb re-called the reads, giving one row per CDR3 protein. The table includes 300,000 or so distinct CDR3 sequences, approximately 55% detected once. Sequenced sample: sorted CD4+, CD8+, or CD8+CD57+ T cells (not recorded which) from PBMCs. Receptors originate from a human donor with severe aplastic anemia or a healthy control (not recorded which).

The V gene is TRBV9, the J gene TRBJ2-7; D perhaps matches TRBD2 (5 bases). Trimming removed 2 bases from V and 3 bases from J, with 15 bases in between. The CDR3 loop spans 15 amino acids. Germline loops: CDR1 SGDLS, CDR2 YYNGEE. The CDR3 loop reads CASSVSGSPNYEQYF. In DNA, the CDR3 is TGTGCCAGCAGCGTGAGTGGGAGCCCCAACTACGAGCAGTACTTC.

The genes are TRBV10-2 and TRBJ1-5, with D tentatively TRBD1 (5 bases). This CDR3 has 15 amino acids. CDR1 and CDR2 (germline): WSHSY, SAAADI. Trimming took 8 bases from V and 2 from J, leaving 16 bases between them. CDR3 nucleotides: TGCGCCAGCCAAGTGAGATCGGGGGGCAATCAGCCCCAGCATTTT. It translates to CASQVRSGGNQPQHF.

The genes are TRBV20-1 and TRBJ2-7, with D perhaps being TRBD1 or TRBD2 (5 bases each). Germline V gene sequence: CDR1 DFQATT, CDR2 SNEGSKA (reference sequence). Trimming removed 6 bases at V and 5 bases at J, with 20 bases between. The CDR3 length is 14 residues. The CDR3 DNA sequence: TGCAGTGCCAGTACTACATTTGGGGGAAACGAGCAGTACTTC. Its protein product is CSASTTFGGNEQYF.

With regard to this clonotype: One end of the junction does not line up with germline, which may come from a read error. The V call is TRBV7-6, the J call TRBJ1-6; D might be TRBD1 (6 bases). In germline, CDR1 is SGHVS, CDR2 FNYEAQ. This CDR3 spans 14 amino acids. The CDR3 sequence: CASNLAPQGPPLHF. CDR3 DNA sequence: TGTGCCAGCAACTTAGCTCCACAGGGTCCACCCCTCCACTTT.

The chain recombines TRBV6-5 with TRBJ1-6, with D unclear. CDR3 length: 15 residues. The V end was cut by 5 bases, the J end by 6 bases, with 14 bases between. Germline CDR1 is MNHEY and CDR2 is SVGAGI. As DNA, the CDR3 is TGTGCCAGCAGTCCGGAGGTGGGCAGTAATTCACCCCTCCACTTT. It is translated as CASSPEVGSNSPLHF.

With respect to this clonotype: The germline gene is not matched at one end of the junction; a read error may be the cause. The chain combines TRBV10-3 with TRBJ2-3; TRBD1 matches at 12 bases. CDR1 and CDR2 (germline): ENHRY, SYGVKD. CDR3 length: 16 amino acids. The DNA of the CDR3 is TGTGCCAGCAGTGACTCGTTAGGGACAGGGGGCGCTACGCAGTATTTT. This gives the protein CASSDSLGTGGATQYF.

There are many counts of this clonotype. This chain joins TRBV4-1 and TRBJ1-6, with TRBD1 matching 10 bases. The CDR3 totals 16 residues. CDR1 is MGHRA, CDR2 YSYEKL, per germline. J was trimmed by 9 bases and V by 0 bases; bases with no gene match: 5. The chain's CDR3 is CASSQEPGTGASPLHF. The CDR3 nucleotides are TGCGCCAGCAGCCAAGAACCCGGGACAGGGGCTTCACCCCTCCACTTT.

This clonotype showed up many times. The chain combines TRBV28 with TRBJ1-2; 7 bases map to TRBD1. Trimming took 6 bases from V and 0 from J; bases not matched to a gene: 4. The V gene's germline CDR1 is MDHEN and CDR2 SYDVKM. The CDR3 has 14 amino acids. The CDR3 spells CASRLQGTNYGYTF. The DNA of the CDR3 is TGTGCCAGCAGGCTACAGGGGACTAACTATGGCTACACCTTC.

The J gene is TRBJ2-1, the V gene TRBV20-1; 7 bases align to TRBD2. The CDR3 covers 14 residues. CDR1 and CDR2 from the germline V gene are DFQATT and SNEGSKA (reference sequence). Trimming removed 3 bases from V and 4 bases from J; junction bases left unmatched: 6. The CDR3 region is CSASELADYNEQFF. As DNA, the CDR3 is TGCAGTGCTAGTGAGCTAGCGGATTACAATGAGCAGTTCTTC.

This clonotype was seen only once. V usage is TRBV7-2 and J usage is TRBJ1-3; weak D call: TRBD1 (5 bases). CDR1 and CDR2 (germline): SGHTA, FQGNSA. This CDR3 has 15 amino acids. V lost 6 bases and J 0 bases, leaving 12 bases between the germline ends. CDR3 in amino acids: CASSARAFSGNTIYF. The CDR3 DNA follows: TGTGCCAGCAGTGCCAGGGCCTTCTCTGGAAACACCATATATTTT.

The chain employs TRBV2 and TRBJ2-7; 7 bases agree with TRBD1. Germline assignment: CDR1 SNHLY and CDR2 FYNNEI. The V gene end was trimmed by 5 bases and the J gene end by 4 bases; junction bases not matched to a gene: 8. The CDR3 has 14 residues. The CDR3: CASSIDRAEYEQYF. Here the CDR3 DNA reads TGTGCCAGCAGTATCGACAGGGCTGAGTACGAGCAGTACTTC.

The chain uses TRBV7-2 and TRBJ2-5; D unresolved. Trimming pared 1 base from V and 5 bases from J, leaving 8 bases between. This CDR3 is built from 13 residues. Germline loops: CDR1 SGHTA, CDR2 FQGNSA. The CDR3 protein is CASSLEPRETQYF. The CDR3 bases are TGTGCCAGCAGCTTAGAACCTCGGGAGACCCAGTACTTC.

The chain recombines TRBV10-3 with TRBJ2-3; D could derive from TRBD1 or TRBD2 (5 bases each). V was pared by 9 bases and J by 4 bases, with 17 bases between. CDR1 ENHRY and CDR2 SYGVKD come from the germline V gene. The CDR3 extends over 14 amino acids. In DNA, the CDR3 is TGTGCCATGGGAGCGGAGGTGGGGGCAGATACGCAGTATTTT. Translated, it gives CAMGAEVGADTQYF.

The rearrangement links TRBV20-1 to TRBJ1-3; D is perhaps TRBD1 (5 bases). The germline V gene has CDR1 DFQATT and CDR2 SNEGSKA (reference sequence). This CDR3 contains 13 residues. Trimming took off 3 bases at V and 4 bases at J, with 10 bases between the two ends. The chain's CDR3 is CSASGAGGNTIYF. For the CDR3, the DNA is TGCAGTGCTAGCGGGGCGGGGGGAAACACCATATATTTT.

The rearrangement links TRBV7-8 to TRBJ1-1, with 7 bases identical to TRBD1. J gave up 1 base and V 2 bases, and 7 bases lay outside the gene matches. The germline V gene has CDR1 SGHVS and CDR2 FQNEAQ. This CDR3 comprises 16 residues. The CDR3 DNA follows: TGTGCCAGCAGCTTACGCCCAGGGGGAACGAACACTGAAGCTTTCTTT. This codes for CASSLRPGGTNTEAFF.

This chain links TRBV24-1 with TRBJ1-1; no definite D call. V gave up 7 bases and J gave up 4 bases, with 15 bases separating them. Germline CDR1 reads KGHDR; CDR2 reads SFDVKD. The CDR3 runs 14 residues. CDR3 region: CATSGPDYGTEAFF. The CDR3 nucleotides read TGTGCCACCAGCGGTCCGGATTACGGCACTGAAGCTTTCTTT.

The rearrangement uses TRBV19 and TRBJ2-5; the D is unclear. CDR1 and CDR2 (germline): LNHDA, SQIVND (reference sequence). V was cut by 3 bases and J by 5 bases, with 16 bases left in between. CDR3 length: 15 amino acids. Here the CDR3 DNA reads TGTGCCAGTAGTATGGAGCTGAGGAGTTGGGAGACCCAGTACTTC. Translating gives CASSMELRSWETQYF.

This clonotype was seen at least ten times. The chain is built from TRBV5-1 and TRBJ1-6, with a weak D call TRBD1 (5 bases). V dropped 0 bases and J dropped 10 bases, with 17 bases sitting between them. The V gene's germline CDR1 is SGHRS and CDR2 YFSETQ. The CDR3 runs 16 residues. Here the CDR3 DNA reads TGCGCCAGCAGCTTGGATGACGGCGGGGCGGAATCACCCCTCCACTTT. This translates into CASSLDDGGAESPLHF.

This chain's CDR3 is CAWSREGAWNTEAFF. Here the CDR3 DNA reads TGTGCCTGGAGTCGGGAGGGGGCGTGGAACACTGAAGCTTTCTTT. J is TRBJ1-1 and V is TRBV30, with TRBD1 identical over 7 bases. Germline V gene sequence: CDR1 GTSNPN, CDR2 SVGIG (reference sequence). After removal of 2 bases from V and 1 base from J, the junction contained 7 bases not matched to a gene. This CDR3 is 15 amino acids long.